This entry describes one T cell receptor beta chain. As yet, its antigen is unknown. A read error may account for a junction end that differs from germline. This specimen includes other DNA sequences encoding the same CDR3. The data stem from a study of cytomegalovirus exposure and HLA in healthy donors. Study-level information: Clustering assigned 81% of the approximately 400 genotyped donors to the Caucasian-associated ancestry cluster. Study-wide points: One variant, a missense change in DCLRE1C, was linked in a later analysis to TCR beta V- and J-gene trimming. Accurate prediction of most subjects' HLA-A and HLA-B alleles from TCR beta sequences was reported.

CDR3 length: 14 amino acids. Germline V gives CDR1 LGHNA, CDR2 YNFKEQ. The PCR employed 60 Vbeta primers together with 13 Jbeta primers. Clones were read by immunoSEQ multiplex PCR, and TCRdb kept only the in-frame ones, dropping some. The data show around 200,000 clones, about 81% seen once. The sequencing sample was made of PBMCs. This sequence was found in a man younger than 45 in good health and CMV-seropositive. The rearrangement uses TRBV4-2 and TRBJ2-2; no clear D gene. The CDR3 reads CASSFAENTGELFF. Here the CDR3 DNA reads TGTGCCAGCAGCTTTGCGGAGAACACCGGAGAGCTGTTTTTT.